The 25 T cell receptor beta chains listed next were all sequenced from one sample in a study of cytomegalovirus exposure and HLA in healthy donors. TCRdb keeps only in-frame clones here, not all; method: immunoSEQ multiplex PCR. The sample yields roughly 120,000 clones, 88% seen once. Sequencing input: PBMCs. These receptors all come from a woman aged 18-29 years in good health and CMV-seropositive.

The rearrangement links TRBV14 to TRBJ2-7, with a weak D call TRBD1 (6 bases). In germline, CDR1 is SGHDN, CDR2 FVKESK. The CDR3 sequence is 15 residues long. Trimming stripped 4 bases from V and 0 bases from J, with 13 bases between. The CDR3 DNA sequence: TGTGCCAGCAGCCGGCCAGGGGCAACCTCCTACGAGCAGTACTTC. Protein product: CASSRPGATSYEQYF.

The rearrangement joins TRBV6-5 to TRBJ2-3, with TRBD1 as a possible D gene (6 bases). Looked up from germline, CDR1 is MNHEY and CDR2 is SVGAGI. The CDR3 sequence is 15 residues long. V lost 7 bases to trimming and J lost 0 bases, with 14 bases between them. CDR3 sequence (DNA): TGTGCCAGCACCAAGGACAGACTAAGCACAGATACGCAGTATTTT. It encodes CASTKDRLSTDTQYF.

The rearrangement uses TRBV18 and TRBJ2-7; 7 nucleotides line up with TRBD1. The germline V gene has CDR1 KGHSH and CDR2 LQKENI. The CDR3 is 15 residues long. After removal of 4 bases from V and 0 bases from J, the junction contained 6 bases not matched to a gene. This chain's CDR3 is CASSLGQLSSYEQYF. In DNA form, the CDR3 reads TGTGCCAGCTCACTGGGACAGTTAAGCTCCTACGAGCAGTACTTC.

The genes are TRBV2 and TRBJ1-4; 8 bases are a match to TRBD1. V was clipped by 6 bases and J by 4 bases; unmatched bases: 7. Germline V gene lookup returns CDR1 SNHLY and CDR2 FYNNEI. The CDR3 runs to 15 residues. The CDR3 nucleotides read TGTGCCAGCAGCGGACAGGGCCAAATTAATGAAAAACTGTTTTTT. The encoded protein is CASSGQGQINEKLFF. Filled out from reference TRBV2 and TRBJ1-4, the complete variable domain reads EPEVTQTPSHQVTQMGQEVILRCVPISNHLYFYWYRQILGQKVEFLVSFYNNEISEKSEIFDDQFSVERPDGSNFTLKIRSTKLEDSAMYFCASSGQGQINEKLFFGSGTQLSVL.

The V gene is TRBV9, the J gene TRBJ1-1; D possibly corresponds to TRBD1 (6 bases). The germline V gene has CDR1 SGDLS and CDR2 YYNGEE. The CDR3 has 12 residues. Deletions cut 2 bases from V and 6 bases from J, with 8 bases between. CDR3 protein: CASSVGQSEAFF. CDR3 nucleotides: TGTGCCAGCAGCGTTGGACAGTCTGAAGCTTTCTTT. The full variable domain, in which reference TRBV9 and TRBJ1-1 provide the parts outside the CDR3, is DSGVTQTPKHLITATGQRVTLRCSPRSGDLSVYWYQQSLDQGLQFLIQYYNGEERAKGNILERFSAQQFPDLHSELNLSSLELGDSALYFCASSVGQSEAFFGQGTRLTVV.

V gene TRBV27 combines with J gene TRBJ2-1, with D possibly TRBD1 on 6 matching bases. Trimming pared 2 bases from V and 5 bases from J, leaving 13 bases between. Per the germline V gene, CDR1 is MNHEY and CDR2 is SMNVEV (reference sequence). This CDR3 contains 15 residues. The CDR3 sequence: CASSLRVGDNNEQFF. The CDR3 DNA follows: TGTGCCAGCAGTTTAAGAGTGGGGGACAACAATGAGCAGTTCTTC.

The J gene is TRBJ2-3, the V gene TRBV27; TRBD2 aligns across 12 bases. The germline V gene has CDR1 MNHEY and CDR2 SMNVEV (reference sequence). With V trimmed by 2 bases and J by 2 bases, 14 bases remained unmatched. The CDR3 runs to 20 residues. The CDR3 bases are TGTGCCAGCAGTTTACTTGCTAGCGGGGGGGCCGGCACACACACAGATACGCAGTATTTT. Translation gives CASSLLASGGAGTHTDTQYF.

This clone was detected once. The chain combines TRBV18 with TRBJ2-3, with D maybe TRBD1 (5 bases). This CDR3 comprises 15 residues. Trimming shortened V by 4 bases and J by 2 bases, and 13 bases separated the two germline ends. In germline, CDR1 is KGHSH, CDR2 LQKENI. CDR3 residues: CASSRGKGYTDTQYF. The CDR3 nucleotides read TGTGCCAGCTCACGGGGCAAAGGTTACACAGATACGCAGTATTTT.

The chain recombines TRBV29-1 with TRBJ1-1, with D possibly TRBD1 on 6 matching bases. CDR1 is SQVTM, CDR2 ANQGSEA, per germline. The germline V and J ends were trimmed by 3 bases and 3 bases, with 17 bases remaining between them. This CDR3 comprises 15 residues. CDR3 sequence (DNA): TGCAGCGTTGAGGGATTCGGGGGGCCGGACACTGAAGCTTTCTTT. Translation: CSVEGFGGPDTEAFF.

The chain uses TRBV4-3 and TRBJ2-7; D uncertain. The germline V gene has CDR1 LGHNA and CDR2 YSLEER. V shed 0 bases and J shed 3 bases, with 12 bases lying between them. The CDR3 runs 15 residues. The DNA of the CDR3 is TGCGCCAGCAGCCAAGATGTCGGAGACCACTACGAGCAGTACTTC. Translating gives CASSQDVGDHYEQYF.

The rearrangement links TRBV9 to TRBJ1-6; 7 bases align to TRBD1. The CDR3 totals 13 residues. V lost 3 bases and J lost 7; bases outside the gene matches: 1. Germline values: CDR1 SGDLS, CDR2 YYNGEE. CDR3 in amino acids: CASSETGNSPLHF. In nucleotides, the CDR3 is TGTGCCAGCAGCGAGACAGGGAATTCACCCCTCCACTTT.

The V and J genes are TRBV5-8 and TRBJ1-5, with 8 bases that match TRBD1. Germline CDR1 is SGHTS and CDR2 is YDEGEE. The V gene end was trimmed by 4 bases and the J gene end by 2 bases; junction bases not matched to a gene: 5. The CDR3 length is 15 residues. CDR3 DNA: TGTGCCAGCAGCCCGGGGACAGGAGGCAATCAGCCCCAGCATTTT. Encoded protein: CASSPGTGGNQPQHF.

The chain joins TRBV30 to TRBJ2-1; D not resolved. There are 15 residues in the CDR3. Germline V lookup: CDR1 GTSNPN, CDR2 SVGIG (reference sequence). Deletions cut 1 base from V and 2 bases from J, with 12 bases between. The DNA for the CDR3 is TGTGCCTGGAGTGGATGGGCAGACCCCTACAATGAGCAGTTCTTC. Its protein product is CAWSGWADPYNEQFF.

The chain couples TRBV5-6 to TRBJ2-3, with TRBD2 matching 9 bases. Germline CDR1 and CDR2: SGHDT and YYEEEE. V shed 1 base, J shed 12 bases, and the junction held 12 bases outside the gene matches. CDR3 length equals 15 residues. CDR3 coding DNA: TGTGCCAGCAGCTTGCCCAGCGGGGGGACCTCCAGACAGTATTTT. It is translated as CASSLPSGGTSRQYF.

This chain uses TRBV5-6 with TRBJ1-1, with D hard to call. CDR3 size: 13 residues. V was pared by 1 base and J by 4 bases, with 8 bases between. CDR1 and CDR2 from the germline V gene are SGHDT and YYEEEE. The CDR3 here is CASSLMGSTEAFF. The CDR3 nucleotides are TGTGCCAGCAGCTTGATGGGGAGCACTGAAGCTTTCTTT.

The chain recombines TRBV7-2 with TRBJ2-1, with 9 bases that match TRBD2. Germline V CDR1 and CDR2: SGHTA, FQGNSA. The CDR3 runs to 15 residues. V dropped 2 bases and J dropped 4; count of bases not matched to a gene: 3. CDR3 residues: CASSLILAGYNEQFF. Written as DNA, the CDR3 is TGTGCCAGCAGCTTAATCCTAGCGGGATACAATGAGCAGTTCTTC.

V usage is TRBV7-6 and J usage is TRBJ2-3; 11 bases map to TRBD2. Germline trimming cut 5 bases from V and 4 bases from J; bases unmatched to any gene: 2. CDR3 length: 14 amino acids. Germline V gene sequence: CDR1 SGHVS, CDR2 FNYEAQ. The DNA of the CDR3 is TGTGCCAGCAGCCTACTAGCGGGAGCAGATACGCAGTATTTT. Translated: CASSLLAGADTQYF.

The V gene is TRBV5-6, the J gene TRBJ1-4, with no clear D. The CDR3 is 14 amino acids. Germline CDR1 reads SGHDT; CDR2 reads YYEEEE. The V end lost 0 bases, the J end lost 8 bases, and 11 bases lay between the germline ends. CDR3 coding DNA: TGTGCCAGCAGCTTGGCAGGCGAGCAGGAAAAACTGTTTTTT. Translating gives CASSLAGEQEKLFF.

In DNA, the CDR3 is TGTGCCACCAGCAGAGATACATACTCTGGAAACACCATATATTTT. It codes for CATSRDTYSGNTIYF. This chain connects TRBV15 to TRBJ1-3; D remains ambiguous. The CDR3 has 15 amino acids. V lost 0 bases and J 0 bases, leaving 6 bases between the germline ends. From germline, CDR1 is LNHNV and CDR2 YYDKDF (reference sequence).

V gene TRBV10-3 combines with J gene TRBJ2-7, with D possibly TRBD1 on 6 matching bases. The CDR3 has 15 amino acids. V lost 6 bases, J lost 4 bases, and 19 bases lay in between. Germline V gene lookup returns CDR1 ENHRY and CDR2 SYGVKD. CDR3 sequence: CAISTGTTSVYEQYF. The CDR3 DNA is TGTGCCATCAGCACCGGGACAACCTCCGTATACGAGCAGTACTTC.

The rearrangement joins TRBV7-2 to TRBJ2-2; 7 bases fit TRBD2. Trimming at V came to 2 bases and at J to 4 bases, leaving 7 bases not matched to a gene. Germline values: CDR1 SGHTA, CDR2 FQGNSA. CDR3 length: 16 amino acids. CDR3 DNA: TGTGCCAGCAGCTTAACGGGCGGGAGTGGCACCGGGGAGCTGTTTTTT. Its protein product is CASSLTGGSGTGELFF.

CDR3 sequence: CASSLSRAQETQYF. The CDR3 DNA reads as TGTGCCAGCAGCTTAAGCAGGGCACAAGAGACCCAGTACTTC. The genes are TRBV7-8 and TRBJ2-5; weak D call: TRBD1 (5 bases). The CDR3 is 14 residues long. CDR1 and CDR2 (germline): SGHVS, FQNEAQ. With 2 bases removed from V and 2 bases from J, the gap between germline ends came to 9 bases.

The CDR3 reads CASSEGGQGSEKLFF. CDR3 in DNA: TGTGCCAGCAGTGAAGGGGGACAGGGAAGTGAAAAACTGTTTTTT. The rearrangement links TRBV6-1 to TRBJ1-4; TRBD1 agrees at 9 bases. CDR1 is MNHNS, CDR2 SASEGT, per germline. This CDR3 contains 15 residues. Losses at the gene ends were 1 base for V and 7 bases for J; bases not matched to a gene: 4.

The CDR3 DNA reads as TGCGCCAGCAGCCAAGAGAGGTCAGGGAGCGGGATCCGGACAGATACGCAGTATTTT. Its protein is CASSQERSGSGIRTDTQYF. The chain combines TRBV4-1 with TRBJ2-3, with TRBD2 identical over 7 bases. Germline trimming cut 0 bases from V and 3 bases from J; bases unmatched to any gene: 15. From germline, CDR1 is MGHRA and CDR2 YSYEKL. The CDR3 is made up of 19 amino acids.

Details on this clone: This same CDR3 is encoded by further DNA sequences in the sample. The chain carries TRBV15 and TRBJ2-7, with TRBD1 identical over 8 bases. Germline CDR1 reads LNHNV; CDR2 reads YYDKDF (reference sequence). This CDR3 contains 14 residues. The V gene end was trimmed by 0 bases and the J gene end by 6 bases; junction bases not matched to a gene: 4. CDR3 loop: CATSREDRDGEQYF. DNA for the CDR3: TGTGCCACCAGCAGAGAGGACAGGGACGGCGAGCAGTACTTC.